A single sample gave rise to the 30 T cell receptor beta chains below, sequenced in a study of blood T cell repertoires in COVID-19 (dated by TCRdb to 2018 to 2021). To prepare the library, the immunoSEQ multiplex PCR assay was applied. TCRdb obtained this table from immuneACCESS and retained in-frame rearrangements with V and J assigned. These tables miss some clones; where compared with another copy, unresolved V genes account for less than half of the shortfall, and the remainder is unexplained. The sample contains 200,000 or so clones, about 88% of them found a single time. The ten largest clones capture 15% to 20% of the sample. The material sequenced was peripheral blood. These receptors were obtained from a man aged 45-65 years with COVID-19, enrolled during active disease.

The rearrangement joins TRBV7-9 to TRBJ2-2, with 7 bases fitting TRBD1. This CDR3 spans 17 amino acids. CDR1 is SEHNR and CDR2 is FQNEAQ in the germline V gene (reference sequence). V lost 5 bases to trimming and J lost 2 bases; unmatched junction nucleotides: 11. The CDR3 reads CASSPTRQGPNTGELFF. CDR3 in DNA: TGTGCCAGCAGCCCTACCAGACAGGGTCCAAACACCGGGGAGCTGTTTTTT.

This clone was found once. The J gene is TRBJ2-7, the V gene TRBV23-1, with 11 bases fitting TRBD2. TRBV23-1 is an open reading frame, and its role is uncertain. CDR3 length: 20 amino acids. J was trimmed by 1 base and V by 8 bases; bases with no gene match: 22. The CDR3 sequence is CASRHNWVVAGGPWSYEQYF. DNA of the CDR3: TGCGCCAGCCGACATAATTGGGTGGTAGCGGGAGGGCCTTGGTCCTACGAGCAGTACTTC.

The chain links TRBV10-3 to TRBJ2-2, with D maybe TRBD1 (6 bases). Germline CDR1 is ENHRY and CDR2 is SYGVKD. Trimming shortened V by 2 bases and J by 1 base, and 8 bases separated the two germline ends. CDR3 length: 15 residues. CDR3 region: CAISEDRKNTGELFF. In DNA, the CDR3 is TGTGCCATCAGTGAGGACAGGAAGAACACCGGGGAGCTGTTTTTT.

This clone appeared once. The V call is TRBV19, the J call TRBJ2-3, with D perhaps TRBD2 (6 bases). The CDR3 consists of 15 residues. Germline V gene lookup returns CDR1 LNHDA and CDR2 SQIVND (reference sequence). Trimming cost V 4 bases and J 4 bases, with 15 bases left between them. The CDR3 DNA sequence: TGTGCCAGTAGTACCCGACTAGTTTCGGCAGATACGCAGTATTTT. Translated, it gives CASSTRLVSADTQYF.

V and J are TRBV18 and TRBJ2-1; 14 positions agree with TRBD2. V gave up 3 bases and J gave up 7 bases; unmatched junction bases: 2. From germline, CDR1 is KGHSH and CDR2 LQKENI. CDR3 size: 15 residues. CDR3 amino acids: CASSPGTSGGNEQFF. In DNA form, the CDR3 reads TGTGCCAGCTCACCCGGGACTAGCGGGGGTAATGAGCAGTTCTTC.

The chain uses TRBV2 and TRBJ2-7; 8 bases agree with TRBD1. The CDR3 loop spans 15 amino acids. Germline V gives CDR1 SNHLY, CDR2 FYNNEI. Trimming took 2 bases from V and 5 from J; bases not matched to a gene: 8. DNA for the CDR3: TGTGCCAGCAGTGAATTTAGGACAGGGTTCAACGAGCAGTACTTC. Protein sequence: CASSEFRTGFNEQYF.

V is TRBV24-1 and J is TRBJ2-7; 7 bases line up with TRBD1. Germline lookup yields CDR1 KGHDR and CDR2 SFDVKD. This CDR3 is 13 amino acids long. V trimming: 10 bases; J trimming: 1 base; junction bases outside the gene matches: 6. The DNA for the CDR3 is TGTGCCACTCAAGCAGGGGGTTCCTACGAGCAGTACTTC. It encodes CATQAGGSYEQYF.

The chain joins TRBV2 to TRBJ2-7; no firm D call. CDR1 SNHLY and CDR2 FYNNEI come from the germline V gene. V was shortened by 5 bases and J by 2 bases, with 13 bases between the two germline ends. The CDR3 runs to 14 residues. CDR3 residues: CASSTSLPTYEQYF. Here the CDR3 DNA reads TGTGCCAGCAGTACCTCGCTTCCTACCTACGAGCAGTACTTC.

The genes are TRBV7-3 and TRBJ1-5; the match to TRBD1 covers 7 bases. Germline trimming cut 4 bases from V and 7 bases from J; bases unmatched to any gene: 4. CDR1 and CDR2 (germline): SGHTA, FQGTGA. There are 13 residues in the CDR3. The CDR3 nucleotides are TGTGCCAGCAGCTCACACAGGGGCCAGCCCCAGCATTTT. It yields the protein CASSSHRGQPQHF.

The rearrangement links TRBV7-8 to TRBJ2-1, with TRBD1 matching over 9 bases. The trim removed 5 bases at V and 0 bases at J, leaving 17 bases unmatched. CDR1 and CDR2 from the germline V gene are SGHVS and FQNEAQ. The CDR3 runs to 20 residues. Here the CDR3 DNA reads TGTGCCAGCAGCGCGCAACCGGGACAGGGCTACGAGAGCTCCTACAATGAGCAGTTCTTC. Translation: CASSAQPGQGYESSYNEQFF.

The J gene is TRBJ2-2, the V gene TRBV5-1; a weak D match, TRBD2 (6 bases). Between the trimmed V and J ends, which lost 5 bases and 1 base, there was a span of 9 bases. The CDR3 has 14 residues. Germline V gene sequence: CDR1 SGHRS, CDR2 YFSETQ. CDR3 loop: CASRPRENTGELFF. CDR3 coding DNA: TGCGCCAGCAGACCGCGGGAGAACACCGGGGAGCTGTTTTTT.

V gene TRBV21-1 combines with J gene TRBJ2-7; the D call of TRBD2 is as the table states it, not checked on the DNA. TRBV21-1 is listed as a pseudogene. CDR3 size: 15 residues. The DNA for the CDR3 is TGTGCCAGCAGCCGCACTGTATCCGAGTTCTACGAGCAGTACTTC. Translation: CASSRTVSEFYEQYF.

The V and J genes are TRBV5-1 and TRBJ2-3, with 10 bases fitting TRBD2. V lost 3 bases and J lost 4; bases outside the gene matches: 5. CDR3 size: 15 residues. The germline V gene has CDR1 SGHRS and CDR2 YFSETQ. The chain's CDR3 is CASSSLAGVSDTQYF. In nucleotides, the CDR3 is TGCGCCAGCAGCTCCCTAGCGGGAGTGTCAGATACGCAGTATTTT.

This clone has just one count. The chain employs TRBV3-1 (or the pseudogene TRBV3-2) and TRBJ2-1; 7 bases agree with TRBD2. The germline gives CDR1 LGHDT, CDR2 YNNKEL (reference sequence). V lost 4 bases and J lost 5; bases outside the gene matches: 11. This CDR3 region has 16 residues. Here the CDR3 DNA reads TGTGCCAGCAGCCTACCGGGACTACATGGGGACAATGAGCAGTTCTTC. This encodes CASSLPGLHGDNEQFF.

This clone was seen only once. This chain uses TRBV28 with TRBJ2-5; TRBD2 might be the D (5 bases). The CDR3 has 15 residues. Germline lookup yields CDR1 MDHEN and CDR2 SYDVKM. V lost 1 base to trimming and J lost 2 bases, with 11 bases between them. The CDR3 DNA sequence: TGTGCCAGCAGTTTATTCCGGGGAGATCAAGAGACCCAGTACTTC. This sequence encodes CASSLFRGDQETQYF.

The chain has TRBV4-1 and TRBJ2-1; TRBD2 aligns across 11 bases. Trimming removed 7 bases from V and 3 bases from J; junction bases left unmatched: 8. From germline, CDR1 is MGHRA and CDR2 YSYEKL. The CDR3 covers 16 residues. The CDR3, as DNA: TGCGCCAGCACCCCGACTAGCGGGACGATCTACAATGAGCAGTTCTTC. Translating it yields CASTPTSGTIYNEQFF.

This sequence joins TRBV30 and TRBJ2-1; 10 bases match TRBD2. Germline CDR1 GTSNPN, CDR2 SVGIG (reference sequence). The CDR3 is 16 residues long. V lost 1 base, J lost 12 bases, and 15 bases stayed unmatched. CDR3 residues: CAWSGSSGGASGWQFF. CDR3 in DNA: TGTGCCTGGAGTGGGTCCAGCGGGGGGGCGAGTGGTTGGCAGTTCTTC.

This clone has a single count. The CDR3 DNA sequence: TGTGCCAGCAGTTCCGGGGGGGTATATAATTCACCCCTCCACTTT. The encoded protein is CASSSGGVYNSPLHF. The J gene is TRBJ1-6, the V gene TRBV27, with D possibly matching TRBD1 (5 bases). Trimming stripped 4 bases from V and 4 bases from J, with 11 bases between. Germline CDR1 is MNHEY and CDR2 is SMNVEV (reference sequence). The CDR3 length is 15 residues.

The chain employs TRBV27 and TRBJ2-4; 8 bases are shared with TRBD1. The CDR3 has 15 residues. The germline V gene has CDR1 MNHEY and CDR2 SMNVEV (reference sequence). V shed 3 bases, J shed 5 bases, and the junction held 6 bases outside the gene matches. CDR3 residues: CASSFADRVQNIQYF. The CDR3 nucleotides read TGTGCCAGCAGTTTTGCGGACAGGGTCCAAAACATTCAGTACTTC.

This chain links TRBV29-1 with TRBJ2-3, with 15 bases lining up with TRBD2. Germline V lookup: CDR1 SQVTM, CDR2 ANQGSEA. Trimming took 7 bases from V and 1 from J; bases not matched to a gene: 6. This CDR3 has 16 residues. CDR3 DNA: TGCAGCGCCACGGGACTAGCGGGGGGAGGCACAGATACGCAGTATTTT. Its protein is CSATGLAGGGTDTQYF.

V usage is TRBV6-2 or TRBV6-3 and J usage is TRBJ2-7, with no clear D. The germline V and J ends were trimmed by 0 bases and 5 bases, with 11 bases remaining between them. Germline CDR1 and CDR2: MNHEY and SVGEGT. The CDR3 is 14 residues long. For the CDR3, the DNA is TGTGCCAGCAGTTACTCGGCGGTCGGCGACGAGCAGTACTTC. Residues: CASSYSAVGDEQYF.

The V and J genes are TRBV5-4 and TRBJ2-1; 11 positions match TRBD2. This CDR3 region has 14 residues. The V and J ends lost 3 bases and 5 bases, in that order; junction bases with no gene match: 1. Germline CDR1 reads SGHNT; CDR2 reads YYREEE (reference sequence). CDR3 protein: CASSSTSGDNEQFF. The CDR3 region has the DNA TGTGCCAGCAGCTCGACTAGCGGGGACAATGAGCAGTTCTTC.

Of note for this clone: This is likely an artifact of a read error, given a far larger clone one base away. The chain carries TRBV6-2 or TRBV6-3 and TRBJ2-7; D not certain. The CDR3 loop spans 11 amino acids. Germline CDR1 MNHEY, CDR2 SVGEGT. The V end was cut by 5 bases, the J end by 2 bases, with 4 bases between. The CDR3 DNA follows: TGTGCCAGCAGTGACACCTACGAGCAGTACTTC. Its translation: CASSDTYEQYF.

This sequence joins TRBV7-9 and TRBJ1-5, with a possible D match to TRBD1 (6 bases). The germline CDR1 and CDR2 sequences are SEHNR and FQNEAQ (reference sequence). The V gene lost 5 bases and the J gene lost 4 bases, with 12 bases spanning the gap. The CDR3 length is 14 residues. The CDR3 loop reads CASSPGQPNQPQHF. CDR3 coding DNA: TGTGCCAGCAGCCCAGGACAGCCGAATCAGCCCCAGCATTTT.

The chain is built from TRBV6-2 or TRBV6-3 and TRBJ1-1; TRBD1 agrees at 8 bases. V was clipped by 3 bases and J by 7 bases; unmatched bases: 7. Germline CDR1 is MNHEY and CDR2 is SVGEGT. This CDR3 has 14 amino acids. In DNA, the CDR3 is TGTGCCAGCAGTTATAGGACAGGGAAAAATGAAGCTTTCTTT. Translation gives CASSYRTGKNEAFF.

The chain has TRBV4-2 and TRBJ2-2, with D perhaps TRBD2 (5 bases). The germline CDR1 and CDR2 sequences are LGHNA and YNFKEQ. The length of the CDR3 is 15 residues. The germline V and J ends were trimmed by 5 bases and 7 bases, with 17 bases remaining between them. The CDR3 nucleotides are TGTGCCAGCAGCTCTCGACCGCTTAGCGACGGGGAGCTGTTTTTT. This gives the protein CASSSRPLSDGELFF.

The chain joins TRBV2 to TRBJ2-3; 8 bases fit TRBD2. CDR1 is SNHLY and CDR2 is FYNNEI in the germline V gene. V was clipped by 4 bases and J by 2 bases; unmatched bases: 2. The CDR3 contains 14 residues. This CDR3 is CASSVAGLTDTQYF. Here the CDR3 DNA reads TGTGCCAGCAGTGTAGCGGGGCTCACAGATACGCAGTATTTT.

The chain has TRBV29-1 and TRBJ2-7, with 8 bases matching TRBD1. The junction had 18 bases not matched to a gene; V was cut back by 6 bases and J by 2 bases. The CDR3 contains 17 residues. The V gene's germline CDR1 is SQVTM and CDR2 ANQGSEA. The CDR3 protein is CSVGTKGPGTGPYEQYF. CDR3 sequence (DNA): TGCAGCGTCGGTACGAAGGGGCCCGGGACAGGCCCCTACGAGCAGTACTTC.

The rearrangement joins TRBV20-1 to TRBJ2-1; D is undetermined. Trimming shortened V by 3 bases and J by 0 bases, and 9 bases separated the two germline ends. The CDR3 is made up of 14 amino acids. The germline V gene has CDR1 DFQATT and CDR2 SNEGSKA (reference sequence). The chain's CDR3 is CSASRSSSYNEQFF. The DNA of the CDR3 is TGCAGTGCTAGTCGGTCGAGCTCCTACAATGAGCAGTTCTTC.

CDR3 sequence: CASSLARQTSNQPQHF. The CDR3 nucleotides are TGTGCCAGCAGCTTAGCCAGACAGACTAGCAATCAGCCCCAGCATTTT. The V gene is TRBV7-2, the J gene TRBJ1-5; possible D gene TRBD1, 5 bases. CDR3 size: 16 residues. Trimming removed 0 bases from V and 0 bases from J, with 9 bases in between. The V gene's germline CDR1 is SGHTA and CDR2 FQGNSA.